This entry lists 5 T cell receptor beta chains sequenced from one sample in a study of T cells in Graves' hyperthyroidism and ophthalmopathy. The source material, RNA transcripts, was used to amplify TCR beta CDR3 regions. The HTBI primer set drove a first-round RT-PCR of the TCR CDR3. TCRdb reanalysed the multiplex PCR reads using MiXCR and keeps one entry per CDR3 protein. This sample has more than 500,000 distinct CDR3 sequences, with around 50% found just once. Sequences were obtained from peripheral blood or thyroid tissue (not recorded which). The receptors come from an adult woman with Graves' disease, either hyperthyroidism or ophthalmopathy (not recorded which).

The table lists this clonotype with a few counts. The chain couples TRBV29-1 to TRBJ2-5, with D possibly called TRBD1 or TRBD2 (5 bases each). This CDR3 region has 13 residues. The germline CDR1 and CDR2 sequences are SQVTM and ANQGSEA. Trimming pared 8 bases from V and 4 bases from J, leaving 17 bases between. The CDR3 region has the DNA TGCAGCTCCCGCCGAGGGGATATAGAGACCCAGTACTTC. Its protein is CSSRRGDIETQYF.

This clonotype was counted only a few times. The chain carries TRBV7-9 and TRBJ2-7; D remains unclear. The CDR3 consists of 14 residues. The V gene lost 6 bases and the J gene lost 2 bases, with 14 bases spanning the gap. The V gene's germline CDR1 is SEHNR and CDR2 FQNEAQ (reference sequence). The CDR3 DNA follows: TGTGCCAGCAGTGAAGTGGGCCTCACCTACGAGCAGTACTTC. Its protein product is CASSEVGLTYEQYF.

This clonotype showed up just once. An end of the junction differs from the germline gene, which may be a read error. CDR3 protein: CVSSVDGDTGELFF. CDR3 nucleotides: TGTGTCAGCAGCGTAGACGGGGATACCGGGGAGCTGTTTTTT. This sequence joins TRBV9 and TRBJ2-2; TRBD2 is a possible D gene (5 bases). From germline, CDR1 is SGDLS and CDR2 YYNGEE. The CDR3 loop spans 14 amino acids.

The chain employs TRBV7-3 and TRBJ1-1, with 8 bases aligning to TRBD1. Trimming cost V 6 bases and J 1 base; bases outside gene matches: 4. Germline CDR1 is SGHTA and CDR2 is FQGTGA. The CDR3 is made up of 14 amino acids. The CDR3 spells CASSAGGWNTEAFF. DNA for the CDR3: TGTGCCAGCAGTGCAGGGGGCTGGAACACTGAAGCTTTCTTT.

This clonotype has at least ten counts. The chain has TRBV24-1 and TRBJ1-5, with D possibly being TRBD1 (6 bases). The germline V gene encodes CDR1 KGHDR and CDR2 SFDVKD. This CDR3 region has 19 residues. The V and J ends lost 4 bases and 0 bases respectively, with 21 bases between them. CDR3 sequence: CATSDPTPGHGHSNQPQHF. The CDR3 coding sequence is TGTGCCACCAGTGACCCGACTCCGGGACATGGGCATAGCAATCAGCCCCAGCATTTT.